This T cell receptor (beta chain) was identified during a study of circulating and synovial CD4+ cells in juvenile arthritis. General study results and limits: Traditional Vbeta family usage analysis missed the pathogenic-like versus bulk difference. CPL and bulk CD4 samples differed at least tenfold in T cell genomes. Measured synovium overlap likely understates the true shared repertoire. Circulating pathogenic-like lymphocytes shared a substantially higher fraction of CDR3 sequences with synovium than bulk blood.

The V and J ends lost 0 bases and 2 bases respectively, with 11 bases between them. CDR1 is SNHLY and CDR2 is FYNNEI in the germline V gene. This CDR3 has 15 residues. Assay: immunoSEQ multiplex PCR; the TCRdb copy retains only in-frame clones and omits some. Here the sample spans fewer than 35,000 clones, around 95% being singletons. A word on this clone: Its antigen is unknown.

The sample was CD4+ T cells from blood. This rearrangement joins TRBV2 to TRBJ2-7, with D tentatively TRBD2 (5 bases). This receptor was identified in a human donor with juvenile idiopathic arthritis. CDR3 in amino acids: CASSEAAGQTYEQYF. CDR3 coding DNA: TGTGCCAGCAGTGAAGCGGCGGGTCAGACCTACGAGCAGTACTTC.